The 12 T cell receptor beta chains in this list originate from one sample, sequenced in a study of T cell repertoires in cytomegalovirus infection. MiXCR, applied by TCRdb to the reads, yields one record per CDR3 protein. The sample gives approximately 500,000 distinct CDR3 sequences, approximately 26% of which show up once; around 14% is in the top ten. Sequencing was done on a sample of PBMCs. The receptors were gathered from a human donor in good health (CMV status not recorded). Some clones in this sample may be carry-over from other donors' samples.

CDR3 nucleotides: TGTGCCAGCAGGTCGTGGCAGCCCTACGAGCAGTACGTC. Translating gives CASRSWQPYEQYV. V is TRBV7-8 and J is TRBJ2-7; unclear D gene. This CDR3 is 13 amino acids long. Trimming took 6 bases from V and 2 from J, leaving 11 bases between them. The germline V gene has CDR1 SGHVS and CDR2 FQNEAQ.

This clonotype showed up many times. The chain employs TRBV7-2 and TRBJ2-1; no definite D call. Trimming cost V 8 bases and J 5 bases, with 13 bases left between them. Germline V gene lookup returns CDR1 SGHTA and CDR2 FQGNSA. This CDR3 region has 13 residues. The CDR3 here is CASDDPGNNEQFF. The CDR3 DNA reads TGTGCCAGCGACGATCCCGGAAACAATGAGCAGTTCTTC.

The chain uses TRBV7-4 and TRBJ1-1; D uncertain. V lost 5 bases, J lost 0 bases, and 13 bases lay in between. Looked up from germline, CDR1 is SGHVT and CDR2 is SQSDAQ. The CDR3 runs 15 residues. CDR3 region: CASSRAGNMNTEAFF. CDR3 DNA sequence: TGTGCCAGCAGCAGAGCCGGAAACATGAACACTGAAGCTTTCTTT.

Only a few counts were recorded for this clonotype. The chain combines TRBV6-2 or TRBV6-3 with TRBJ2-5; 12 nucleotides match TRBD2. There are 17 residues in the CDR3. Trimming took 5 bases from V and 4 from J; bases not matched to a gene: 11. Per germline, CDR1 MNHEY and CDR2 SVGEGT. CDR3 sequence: CASSGGLAGIRGETQYF. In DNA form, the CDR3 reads TGTGCCAGCAGTGGGGGACTAGCGGGTATTCGGGGAGAGACCCAGTACTTC.

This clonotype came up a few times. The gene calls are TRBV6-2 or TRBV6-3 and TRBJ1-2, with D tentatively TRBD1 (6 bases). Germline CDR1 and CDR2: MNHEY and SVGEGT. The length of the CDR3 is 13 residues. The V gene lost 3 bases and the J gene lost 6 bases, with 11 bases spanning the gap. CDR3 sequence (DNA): TGTGCCAGCAGTTATTCCAGGGACAATGGCTACACCTTC. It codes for CASSYSRDNGYTF.

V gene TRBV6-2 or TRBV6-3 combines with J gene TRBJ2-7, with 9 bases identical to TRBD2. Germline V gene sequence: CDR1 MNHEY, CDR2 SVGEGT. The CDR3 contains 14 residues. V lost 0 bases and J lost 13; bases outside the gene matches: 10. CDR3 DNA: TGTGCCAGCAGTTACTCGGCGGCGAGCGGGAGGTTTTACGTC. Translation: CASSYSAASGRFYV.

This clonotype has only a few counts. CDR3 DNA sequence: TGCAGTGCTAGTAACTTCGGGGGGCGCCAGGACGAGCAGTACTTC. This encodes CSASNFGGRQDEQYF. The genes are TRBV20-1 and TRBJ2-7; the D gene is possibly TRBD2 (7 bases). The CDR3 length is 15 residues. From germline, CDR1 is DFQATT and CDR2 SNEGSKA (reference sequence). V was trimmed by 3 bases and J by 5 bases, leaving 20 bases between them.

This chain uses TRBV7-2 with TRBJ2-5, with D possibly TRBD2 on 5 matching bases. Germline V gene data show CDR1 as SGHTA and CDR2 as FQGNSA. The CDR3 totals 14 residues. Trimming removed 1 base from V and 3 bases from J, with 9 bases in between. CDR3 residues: CASSLVASKETQYF. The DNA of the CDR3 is TGTGCCAGCAGCTTAGTGGCTAGCAAAGAGACCCAGTACTTC.

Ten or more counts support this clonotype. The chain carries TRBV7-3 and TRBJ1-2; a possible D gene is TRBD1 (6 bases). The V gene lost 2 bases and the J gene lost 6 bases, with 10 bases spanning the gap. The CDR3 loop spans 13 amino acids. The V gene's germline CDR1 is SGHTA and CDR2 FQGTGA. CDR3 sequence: CASSLSQGNGYTF. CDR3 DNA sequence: TGTGCCAGCAGCTTATCACAGGGTAATGGCTACACCTTC.

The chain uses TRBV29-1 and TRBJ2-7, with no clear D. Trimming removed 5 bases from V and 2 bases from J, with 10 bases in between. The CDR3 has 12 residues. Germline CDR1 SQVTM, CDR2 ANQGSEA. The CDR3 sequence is CSVPSRTYEQYV. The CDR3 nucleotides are TGCAGCGTTCCCTCCCGAACCTACGAGCAGTACGTC.

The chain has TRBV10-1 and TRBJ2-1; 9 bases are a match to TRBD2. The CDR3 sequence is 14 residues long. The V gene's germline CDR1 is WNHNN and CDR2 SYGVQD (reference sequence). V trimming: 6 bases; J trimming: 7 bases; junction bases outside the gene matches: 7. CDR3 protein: CASSASGRMNEQFF. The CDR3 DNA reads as TGCGCCAGCAGCGCCAGCGGGAGGATGAATGAGCAGTTCTTC.

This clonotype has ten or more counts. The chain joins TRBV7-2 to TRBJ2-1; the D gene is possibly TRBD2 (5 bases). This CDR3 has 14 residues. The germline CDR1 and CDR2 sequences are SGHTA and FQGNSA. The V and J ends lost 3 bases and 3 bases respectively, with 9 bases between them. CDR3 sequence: CASSFYGIYNEQFF. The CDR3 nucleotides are TGTGCCAGCAGCTTTTACGGGATCTACAATGAGCAGTTCTTC.